The 29 T cell receptor beta chains in this list originate from one sample, sequenced in a study of T-cell memory formation after mild COVID-19. TCRdb fed the 5' RACE reads into MiXCR, producing one record per CDR3 protein. Of about 160,000 distinct CDR3 sequences in the sample, roughly 30% were seen once. Source material: PBMCs or a T cell subset sorted from them (not recorded which). The receptors were sampled from an adult woman who had mild COVID-19 (a few samples of this study predate the infection). Cell type and time point are not known.

The chain employs TRBV6-6 and TRBJ1-2; 9 bases agree with TRBD1. The CDR3 totals 16 residues. V lost 6 bases to trimming and J lost 4 bases; unmatched junction nucleotides: 12. Looked up from germline, CDR1 is MNHNY and CDR2 is SVGAGI (reference sequence). CDR3 amino acids: CASRQDRGYTSYGYTF. The CDR3 nucleotides are TGTGCCAGCAGACAGGACAGGGGCTACACTTCCTATGGCTACACCTTC.

This clonotype was seen more than once but under ten times. This chain links TRBV19 with TRBJ2-3; no reliable D call. CDR3 length: 17 residues. From germline, CDR1 is LNHDA and CDR2 SQIVND (reference sequence). Trimming took 3 bases from V and 1 from J, leaving 17 bases between them. The CDR3 is CASSMYPPGGGTDTQYF. In nucleotides, the CDR3 is TGTGCCAGTAGTATGTACCCCCCGGGTGGGGGCACAGATACGCAGTATTTT. The variable domain in full, with the rest retrieved from reference TRBV19 and TRBJ2-3, is DGGITQSPKYLFRKEGQNVTLSCEQNLNHDAMYWYRQDPGQGLRLIYYSQIVNDFQKGDIAEGYSVSREKKESFPLTVTSAQKNPTAFYLCASSMYPPGGGTDTQYFGPGTRLTVL.

The chain has TRBV7-3 and TRBJ2-5, with D unresolved. The CDR3 has 15 amino acids. The germline V gene has CDR1 SGHTA and CDR2 FQGTGA. The V gene lost 5 bases and the J gene lost 3 bases, with 16 bases spanning the gap. The CDR3, as DNA: TGTGCCAGCAGCACTGATGGAAGGAGAGAAGAGACCCAGTACTTC. The encoded protein is CASSTDGRREETQYF.

The chain combines TRBV20-1 with TRBJ1-2, with a weak D call TRBD1 (6 bases). The ends were cut back, 4 bases at V and 5 bases at J, with 11 bases in the middle. Looked up from germline, CDR1 is DFQATT and CDR2 is SNEGSKA (reference sequence). The CDR3 spans 12 residues. The CDR3 nucleotides are TGCAGTGCTAAACAGGGTCCTTATGGCTACACCTTC. It translates to CSAKQGPYGYTF.

V and J are TRBV6-6 and TRBJ2-7, with 7 bases lining up with TRBD1. Trimming took 7 bases from V and 2 from J; bases not matched to a gene: 8. Germline-derived CDR1 and CDR2 are MNHNY and SVGAGI (reference sequence). The CDR3 totals 14 residues. DNA of the CDR3: TGTGCCAGCATCGAAGGGCAGGGGGCCTACGAGCAGTACTTC. Its translation: CASIEGQGAYEQYF.

This chain joins TRBV7-9 and TRBJ2-1, with D uncertain. The CDR3 is 12 residues long. V was trimmed by 5 bases and J by 8 bases, leaving 10 bases between them. The germline CDR1 and CDR2 sequences are SEHNR and FQNEAQ (reference sequence). The CDR3 loop is CASSPRRDEQFF. As DNA, the CDR3 is TGTGCCAGCAGCCCCCGTCGGGATGAGCAGTTCTTC. Supplemented by reference TRBV7-9 and TRBJ2-1, the full variable domain reads DTGVSQNPRHKITKRGQNVTFRCDPISEHNRLYWYRQTLGQGPEFLTYFQNEAQLEKSRLLSDRFSAERPKGSFSTLEIQRTEQGDSAMYLCASSPRRDEQFFGPGTRLTVL.

The rearrangement links TRBV5-1 to TRBJ2-3; D possibly corresponds to TRBD1 (6 bases). V dropped 4 bases and J dropped 3 bases, with 15 bases sitting between them. Per germline, CDR1 SGHRS and CDR2 YFSETQ. This CDR3 has 15 residues. CDR3 DNA: TGCGCCAGCAGCACCCCGACAGGAGTGACAGATACGCAGTATTTT. Translation: CASSTPTGVTDTQYF.

The gene calls are TRBV9 and TRBJ1-4, with TRBD1 matching 11 bases. J was trimmed by 8 bases and V by 0 bases; bases with no gene match: 9. Germline CDR1 is SGDLS and CDR2 is YYNGEE. The CDR3 length is 17 residues. The CDR3 region is CASSVGGQDRGLEKLFF. DNA of the CDR3: TGTGCCAGCAGCGTAGGGGGTCAGGACAGGGGGCTCGAAAAACTGTTTTTT.

The sample holds a few counts of this clonotype. The chain combines TRBV12-3 or TRBV12-4 with TRBJ1-5; possible D gene TRBD1, 5 bases. The CDR3 has 16 residues. The V gene lost 5 bases and the J gene lost 0 bases, with 14 bases spanning the gap. The DNA of the CDR3 is TGTGCCAGCAGTCGTGGGGCACAGTATAGCAATCAGCCCCAGCATTTT. Residues: CASSRGAQYSNQPQHF.

The table lists this clonotype with a few counts. This rearrangement joins TRBV6-5 to TRBJ1-2, with D uncertain. Germline values: CDR1 MNHEY, CDR2 SVGAGI. Trimming removed 7 bases from V and 7 bases from J, with 13 bases in between. CDR3 length: 12 amino acids. The CDR3 DNA sequence: TGTGCCAGCATTAACGGAGACTTTGGCTACACCTTC. Translating it yields CASINGDFGYTF.

The chain is built from TRBV7-9 and TRBJ2-5, with D tentatively TRBD2 (6 bases). The CDR3 consists of 16 residues. From germline, CDR1 is SEHNR and CDR2 FQNEAQ (reference sequence). The V end was cut by 0 bases, the J end by 5 bases, with 16 bases between. The CDR3 sequence: CASSLALRLVDETQYF. CDR3 in DNA: TGTGCCAGCAGCTTAGCCTTGAGACTAGTAGACGAGACCCAGTACTTC.

This rearrangement joins TRBV12-5 to TRBJ2-2; TRBD1 might be the D (5 bases). The CDR3 is made up of 14 amino acids. V lost 5 bases, J lost 1 base, and 8 bases lay in between. Germline V gene sequence: CDR1 LGHNT, CDR2 FRNRAP. As DNA, the CDR3 is TGTGCTAGTGGTCAAGACAGGAACACCGGGGAGCTGTTTTTT. Translating gives CASGQDRNTGELFF.

The chain links TRBV19 to TRBJ1-1, with D maybe TRBD1 (6 bases). Germline V gene lookup returns CDR1 LNHDA and CDR2 SQIVND (reference sequence). CDR3 length: 14 amino acids. V dropped 6 bases and J dropped 5 bases, with 16 bases sitting between them. The CDR3 sequence: CASSLGGRGTEAFF. In DNA form, the CDR3 reads TGTGCCAGTAGCCTAGGGGGAAGGGGGACTGAAGCTTTCTTT.

J is TRBJ2-3 and V is TRBV5-6, with 9 bases lining up with TRBD1. This CDR3 comprises 14 residues. The ends lost 5 bases at V and 4 bases at J; junction bases unmatched: 5. Looked up from germline, CDR1 is SGHDT and CDR2 is YYEEEE. The CDR3 bases are TGTGCCAGCAGGACACAGGGGGCGGCAGATACGCAGTATTTT. As protein: CASRTQGAADTQYF.

This clonotype was counted at least ten times. The CDR3 nucleotides read TGCGCCAGCACCCCCGGGGTAGGCACTGAAGCTTTCTTT. The encoded protein is CASTPGVGTEAFF. V is TRBV5-1 and J is TRBJ1-1; D is unresolved. Germline CDR1 and CDR2: SGHRS and YFSETQ. This CDR3 is 13 amino acids long. V lost 6 bases, J lost 4 bases, and 13 bases lay in between. Complete variable domain (other parts from reference TRBV5-1 and TRBJ1-1): KAGVTQTPRYLIKTRGQQVTLSCSPISGHRSVSWYQQTPGQGLQFLFEYFSETQRNKGNFPGRFSGRQFSNSRSEMNVSTLELGDSALYLCASTPGVGTEAFFGQGTRLTVV.

This clonotype occurred a few times. This chain joins TRBV9 and TRBJ2-1; 8 bases fit TRBD2. The V and J ends lost 4 bases and 5 bases, in that order; junction bases with no gene match: 11. Germline CDR1 is SGDLS and CDR2 is YYNGEE. The CDR3 loop spans 16 amino acids. Written as DNA, the CDR3 is TGTGCCAGCAGCCGTTCTCGGGGGGGAATGAACAATGAGCAGTTCTTC. Its protein is CASSRSRGGMNNEQFF.

The chain carries TRBV19 and TRBJ2-6; D is ambiguous. The CDR3 contains 14 residues. V dropped 6 bases and J dropped 0 bases, with 6 bases sitting between them. Germline CDR1 reads LNHDA; CDR2 reads SQIVND (reference sequence). The DNA for the CDR3 is TGTGCCAGTAGGGCGCTCTCTGGGGCCAACGTCCTGACTTTC. It translates to CASRALSGANVLTF.

V and J are TRBV11-2 and TRBJ2-2; 7 bases are a match to TRBD1. The CDR3 runs to 14 residues. Germline CDR1 and CDR2: SGHAT and FQNNGV. With V trimmed by 8 bases and J by 0 bases, 3 bases remained unmatched. CDR3 bases: TGTGCCAGCGCCGGGACAGCGAACACCGGGGAGCTGTTTTTT. Protein product: CASAGTANTGELFF.

This clonotype has a count of ten or more. The J gene is TRBJ2-1, the V gene TRBV7-3, with TRBD1 as a possible D gene (6 bases). Germline V gene data show CDR1 as SGHTA and CDR2 as FQGTGA. V was clipped by 5 bases and J by 3 bases, with 11 bases between them. CDR3 size: 14 residues. Written as DNA, the CDR3 is TGTGCCAGCAGCCCTTTAGGGGGCTACAATGAGCAGTTCTTC. Translation gives CASSPLGGYNEQFF. The full variable domain, completed using reference TRBV7-3 and TRBJ2-1, is GAGVSQTPSNKVTEKGKYVELRCDPISGHTALYWYRQSLGQGPEFLIYFQGTGAADDSGLPNDRFFAVRPEGSVSTLKIQRTERGDSAVYLCASSPLGGYNEQFFGPGTRLTVL.

The chain has TRBV5-1 and TRBJ2-2, with 7 nucleotides matching TRBD1. The CDR3 extends over 17 amino acids. CDR1 and CDR2 (germline): SGHRS, YFSETQ. The ends lost 0 bases at V and 2 bases at J; junction bases unmatched: 7. In DNA, the CDR3 is TGCGCCAGCAGCTTGGGACAGGGAGAGATCAACACCGGGGAGCTGTTTTTT. Residues: CASSLGQGEINTGELFF.

This clonotype was observed a few times. The V gene is TRBV5-6, the J gene TRBJ1-1; D not resolved. The V end was cut by 0 bases, the J end by 6 bases, with 12 bases between. CDR3 size: 14 residues. CDR1 and CDR2 from the germline V gene are SGHDT and YYEEEE. In DNA form, the CDR3 reads TGTGCCAGCAGCTTGGGGCTCTTGGAGCCTGAAGCTTTCTTT. Translating it yields CASSLGLLEPEAFF. The full variable domain, with the rest looked up from reference TRBV5-6 and TRBJ1-1, is DAGVTQSPTHLIKTRGQQVTLRCSPKSGHDTVSWYQQALGQGPQFIFQYYEEEERQRGNFPDRFSGHQFPNYSSELNVNALLLGDSALYLCASSLGLLEPEAFFGQGTRLTVV.

The chain links TRBV7-6 to TRBJ2-1, with 8 bases identical to TRBD2. Germline V lookup: CDR1 SGHVS, CDR2 FNYEAQ. The CDR3 spans 14 residues. Trimming took 6 bases from V and 9 from J; bases not matched to a gene: 10. The CDR3 nucleotides are TGTGCCAGCAGAGATAGAGCGGGGGTGGGTGAGCAGTTCTTC. Encoded protein: CASRDRAGVGEQFF.

The V gene is TRBV4-1, the J gene TRBJ2-1, with D perhaps TRBD1 (5 bases). The CDR3 spans 16 residues. CDR1 is MGHRA, CDR2 YSYEKL, per germline. V gave up 1 base and J gave up 3 bases, with 13 bases separating them. The CDR3 DNA follows: TGCGCCAGCAGCCAAGCGGTCCGACAGTACTACAATGAGCAGTTCTTC. Translation gives CASSQAVRQYYNEQFF.

The chain combines TRBV7-2 with TRBJ2-7; 9 bases fit TRBD2. CDR1 and CDR2 (germline): SGHTA, FQGNSA. Trimming took 7 bases from V and 1 from J; bases not matched to a gene: 8. The CDR3 contains 15 residues. The CDR3 is CASIPRRGGSYEQYF. CDR3 nucleotides: TGTGCCAGCATACCCAGGCGGGGGGGGTCCTACGAGCAGTACTTC.

In this sample, this clonotype turned up a few times. The gene calls are TRBV29-1 and TRBJ2-1; D could derive from TRBD1 or TRBD2 (5 bases each). Trimming removed 2 bases from V and 9 bases from J, with 11 bases in between. CDR1 and CDR2 (germline): SQVTM, ANQGSEA. The CDR3 runs to 12 residues. This CDR3 reads CSVEPDGGEQFF. Written as DNA, the CDR3 is TGCAGCGTTGAACCTGATGGGGGTGAGCAGTTCTTC.

The chain is built from TRBV3-1 and TRBJ2-5; 9 bases fit TRBD2. The V segment lost 4 bases and the J segment 2 bases; nucleotides outside the gene matches: 8. CDR3 length: 16 amino acids. Germline loops: CDR1 LGHDT, CDR2 YNNKEL (reference sequence). CDR3 in amino acids: CASSPSEAGGQETQYF. DNA of the CDR3: TGTGCCAGCAGCCCCTCCGAAGCGGGGGGTCAAGAGACCCAGTACTTC.

V is TRBV7-2 and J is TRBJ2-3, with a tentative D call TRBD2 (6 bases). Germline CDR1 SGHTA, CDR2 FQGNSA. With 4 bases removed from V and 6 bases from J, the gap between germline ends came to 17 bases. The CDR3 contains 15 residues. The CDR3, as DNA: TGTGCCAGCAGCTCAACTAGCTTGAAGGGTGATACGCAGTATTTT. It specifies CASSSTSLKGDTQYF.

This chain connects TRBV10-3 to TRBJ2-7, with 11 bases lining up with TRBD1. Losses at the gene ends were 7 bases for V and 5 bases for J; bases not matched to a gene: 7. Germline V lookup: CDR1 ENHRY, CDR2 SYGVKD. This CDR3 spans 14 amino acids. In nucleotides, the CDR3 is TGTGCCATCAAATCCGGGACAGGGGGGGACGAGCAGTACTTC. Translation gives CAIKSGTGGDEQYF.

This chain uses TRBV20-1 with TRBJ2-7; TRBD2 matches 12 bases. Trimming removed 6 bases from V and 2 bases from J; junction bases left unmatched: 14. The CDR3 length is 17 residues. Germline V gives CDR1 DFQATT, CDR2 SNEGSKA (reference sequence). The CDR3 bases are TGCAGTGCATACGAGGCGGGGACTAGCGGGCTTACCTACGAGCAGTACTTC. Its protein is CSAYEAGTSGLTYEQYF.